The 10 T cell receptor beta chains below all came from one sample that was sequenced in a study of type 1 regulatory T cells. TCRdb reprocessed the reads via MiXCR and lists one record per CDR3 protein. There are about 62,000 distinct CDR3 sequences in the sample; less than 65% occur only once, and approximately 1.8% lies in the top ten. What these receptors recognize is not known. Material: cultured non-Tr1 T cells, either the whole culture or a sorted T cell fraction (not recorded which). The receptors were gathered from a human donor in good health.

The chain recombines TRBV20-1 with TRBJ1-4, with TRBD1 matching 8 bases. The CDR3 covers 14 residues. With V trimmed by 4 bases and J by 4 bases, 5 bases remained unmatched. Germline V lookup: CDR1 DFQATT, CDR2 SNEGSKA (reference sequence). CDR3: CSATTGQDNEKLFF. The CDR3 DNA sequence: TGCAGTGCTACAACGGGACAGGATAATGAAAAACTGTTTTTT.

The genes are TRBV12-3 or TRBV12-4 and TRBJ2-7, with 7 bases that match TRBD1. The CDR3 is 14 residues long. Trimming cost V 3 bases and J 3 bases; bases outside gene matches: 5. CDR3 in amino acids: CASSFWTGGYEQYF. Written as DNA, the CDR3 is TGTGCCAGCAGTTTCTGGACAGGTGGCTACGAGCAGTACTTC.

The V gene is TRBV15, the J gene TRBJ2-3, with unresolved D. The germline V and J ends were trimmed by 0 bases and 3 bases, with 1 base remaining between them. CDR1 LNHNV and CDR2 YYDKDF come from the germline V gene (reference sequence). This CDR3 contains 12 residues. CDR3 bases: TGTGCCACCAGCAGAGATACAGATACGCAGTATTTT. It specifies CATSRDTDTQYF.

This clonotype was detected only a few times. This chain connects TRBV4-3 to TRBJ1-1; no clear D. V shed 4 bases and J shed 0 bases, with 6 bases lying between them. The CDR3 contains 13 residues. CDR1 is LGHNA, CDR2 YSLEER, per germline. The CDR3 sequence is CASSRAMNTEAFF. CDR3 coding DNA: TGCGCCAGCAGCCGTGCAATGAACACTGAAGCTTTCTTT.

In nucleotides, the CDR3 is TGTGCCAGCAGGGCACAGGGGGGACAAGAGACCCAGTACTTC. Residues: CASRAQGGQETQYF. The chain has TRBV6-5 and TRBJ2-5; 8 positions match TRBD1. Germline V CDR1 and CDR2: MNHEY, SVGAGI. CDR3 length: 14 amino acids. Trimming removed 6 bases from V and 2 bases from J; junction bases left unmatched: 5.

The gene calls are TRBV28 and TRBJ1-2, with D hard to call. CDR1 is MDHEN and CDR2 is SYDVKM in the germline V gene. The CDR3 covers 12 residues. V was cut by 5 bases and J by 6 bases, with 10 bases left in between. The CDR3 region is CASSEIQDGYTF. The CDR3 nucleotides are TGTGCCAGCAGTGAAATACAAGATGGCTACACCTTC.

This clonotype was detected only a few times. This rearrangement joins TRBV2 to TRBJ2-2; D may be TRBD1 or TRBD2 (5 bases each). Per the germline V gene, CDR1 is SNHLY and CDR2 is FYNNEI. The CDR3 has 13 amino acids. The ends were cut back, 8 bases at V and 9 bases at J, with 16 bases in the middle. CDR3 residues: CASQGRGHRELFF. CDR3 in DNA: TGTGCCAGCCAGGGACGAGGGCACCGGGAGCTGTTTTTT.

Only a few counts were recorded for this clonotype. This chain connects TRBV24-1 to TRBJ2-5; 9 bases are a match to TRBD2. Trimming took 4 bases from V and 5 from J; bases not matched to a gene: 13. This CDR3 comprises 17 residues. Per germline, CDR1 KGHDR and CDR2 SFDVKD. The CDR3 region has the DNA TGTGCCACCAGTGACCCCGGGGGAGCGGGAGGCCGGGAGACCCAGTACTTC. It specifies CATSDPGGAGGRETQYF.

The chain joins TRBV5-1 to TRBJ2-1; no clear D. The CDR3 consists of 13 residues. V was pared by 4 bases and J by 4 bases, with 9 bases between. Germline CDR1 reads SGHRS; CDR2 reads YFSETQ. The CDR3 bases are TGCGCCAGCAGCACTTCTAAGTACAATGAGCAGTTCTTC. Translating it yields CASSTSKYNEQFF.

V and J are TRBV20-1 and TRBJ2-7; D gene unclear. Germline V lookup: CDR1 DFQATT, CDR2 SNEGSKA (reference sequence). V lost 4 bases and J lost 0, with 10 bases in between. This CDR3 is 13 amino acids long. CDR3 nucleotides: TGCAGTGCTACGGTCACGGACTCCTACGAGCAGTACTTC. It translates to CSATVTDSYEQYF.